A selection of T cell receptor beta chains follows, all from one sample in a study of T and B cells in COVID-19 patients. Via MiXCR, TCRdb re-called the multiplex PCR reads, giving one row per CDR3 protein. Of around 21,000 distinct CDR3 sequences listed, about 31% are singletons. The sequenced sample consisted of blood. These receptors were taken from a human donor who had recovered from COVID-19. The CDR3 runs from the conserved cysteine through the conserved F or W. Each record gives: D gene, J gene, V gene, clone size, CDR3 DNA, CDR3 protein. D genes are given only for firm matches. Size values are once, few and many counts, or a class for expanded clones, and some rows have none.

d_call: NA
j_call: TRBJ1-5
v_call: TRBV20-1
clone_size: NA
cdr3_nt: TGCAGTGCTCCCGTTTATTCAGGGCAGCCCCAGCATTTT
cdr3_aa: CSAPVYSGQPQHF

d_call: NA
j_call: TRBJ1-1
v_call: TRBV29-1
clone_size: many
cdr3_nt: TGCAGCGTGCCCGGCAGTATGAACACTGAAGCTTTCTTT
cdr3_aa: CSVPGSMNTEAFF

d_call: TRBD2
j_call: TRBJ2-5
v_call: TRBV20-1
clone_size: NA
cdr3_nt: TGCAGTGCCGCCGGGACTAGCGGGGGGGCGCAAGAGACCCAGTACTTC
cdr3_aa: CSAAGTSGGAQETQYF

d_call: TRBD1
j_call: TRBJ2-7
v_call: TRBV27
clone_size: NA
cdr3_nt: TGTGCCAGCAGGTCTGGGACAGGGCACGAGCAGTACTTC
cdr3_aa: CASRSGTGHEQYF

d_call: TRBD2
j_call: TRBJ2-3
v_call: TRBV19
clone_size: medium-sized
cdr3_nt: TGTGCCAGTAGCCCTGGGACTAGCGGGGGCCTTCACACAGATACGCAGTATTTT
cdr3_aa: CASSPGTSGGLHTDTQYF

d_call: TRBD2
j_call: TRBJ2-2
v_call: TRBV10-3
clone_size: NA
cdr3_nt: TGCGCCAGCAGGGCGACTAGCGGGGGTCACGGGGAGCTGTTTTTT
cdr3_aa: CASRATSGGHGELFF

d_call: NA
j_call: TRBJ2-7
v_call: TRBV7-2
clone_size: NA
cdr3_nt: TGTGCCAGCAGCTTATATTGGCCGGGTCGGGGAGTCTACGAGCAGTACTTC
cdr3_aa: CASSLYWPGRGVYEQYF

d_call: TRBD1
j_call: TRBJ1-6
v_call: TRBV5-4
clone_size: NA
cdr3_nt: TGTGCCAGCAGCATCCCGGGACAGGAGTCACCCCTCCACTTT
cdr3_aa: CASSIPGQESPLHF

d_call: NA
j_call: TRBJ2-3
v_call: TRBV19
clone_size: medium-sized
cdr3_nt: TGTGCCAGTAGGCCAGGTCCCGTCACAGATACGCAGTATTTT
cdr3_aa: CASRPGPVTDTQYF

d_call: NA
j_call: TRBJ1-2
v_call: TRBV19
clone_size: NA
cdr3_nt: TGTGCCAGTAGGCAACCGGGAACTAACAGTTGGGGCTACACCTTC
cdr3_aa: CASRQPGTNSWGYTF

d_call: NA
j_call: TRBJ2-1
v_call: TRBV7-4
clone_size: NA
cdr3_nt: TGTGCCAGCAGCCGTCGGACAGTGAGTGTGAATGAGCAGTTCTTC
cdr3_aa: CASSRRTVSVNEQFF

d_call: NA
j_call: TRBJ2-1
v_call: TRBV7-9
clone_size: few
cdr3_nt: TGTGCCAGCAGCTTAGTTAACAATGAGCAGTTCTTC
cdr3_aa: CASSLVNNEQFF